Shown below are 3 T cell receptor beta chains from a single sample sequenced in a study of neoadjuvant nivolumab and ipilimumab in lung cancer. TCRdb's copy holds only in-frame clones and misses some; the assay was immunoSEQ multiplex PCR. The table shows about 18,000 clones, with about 87% occurring only once. The material sequenced was peripheral blood, taken before neoadjuvant nivolumab, alone or with ipilimumab. The receptors were sampled from an adult with non-small cell lung cancer.

V gene TRBV11-2 combines with J gene TRBJ1-5, with D tentatively TRBD1 (5 bases). This CDR3 spans 14 amino acids. Trimming left V 0 bases short and J 6 bases short, with 9 bases between. Looked up from germline, CDR1 is SGHAT and CDR2 is FQNNGV. CDR3 residues: CASSLDGAGQPQHF. The CDR3 DNA reads as TGTGCCAGCAGCTTAGATGGGGCTGGTCAGCCCCAGCATTTT.

The chain employs TRBV2 and TRBJ1-4; D is uncertain. The V gene's germline CDR1 is SNHLY and CDR2 FYNNEI. The CDR3 totals 14 residues. Trimming removed 1 base at V and 7 bases at J, with 10 bases between. The CDR3 DNA is TGTGCCAGCAGTGAAGGAGGAGTTGGTGAAAAACTGTTTTTT. Its translation: CASSEGGVGEKLFF.

This rearrangement joins TRBV2 to TRBJ1-1; tentatively, D is TRBD1 (5 bases). The CDR3 extends over 12 amino acids. The V gene lost 2 bases and the J gene lost 11 bases, with 12 bases spanning the gap. Germline CDR1 SNHLY, CDR2 FYNNEI. The CDR3 coding sequence is TGTGCCAGCAGTGAATTGGGGGAGAGGGCTTTCTTT. Encoded protein: CASSELGERAFF.